This record looks at one TCR beta chain sequence and its context. This clonotype occurred many times. There is no known antigen for this receptor. No much larger clonotype is one base removed from it; base qualities were not supplied. The record originates from a study of neurological immune-mediated disorders (dated by TCRdb to about 2019). About the study as a whole: Among the approximately 35 multiple sclerosis patients, relapsing-remitting MS was present in 31 and secondary progressive MS was present in 3. Longitudinal samples, technical triplicates and paired sorted CD4+ and CD8+ T-cell subsets, alongside PBMC samples, were included among the approximately 99 TCR-beta libraries. The cohort comprised roughly 65 subjects: around 15 HAM/TSP patients, 34 multiple sclerosis patients and around 20 healthy controls. Peripheral blood TCR-beta repertoires from HTLV-I-associated myelopathy (HAM/TSP) patients, multiple sclerosis patients and healthy controls were compared by UMI-based sequencing.

Inclusive of the bounding cysteine and phenylalanine, the CDR3 is 13 residues long. The retained sequence is limited to the CDR3, 39 bases, with the frame set at the first base. The germline V gene encodes CDR1 SQVTM and CDR2 ANQGSEA. From V the trimming removes 3 bases and from J it removes 10 bases, while the gene matches leave 6 bases of the junction unaccounted for. To synthesize cDNA, template-switch 5'RACE was performed with a primer carrying a 10-nucleotide random unique molecular identifier so that each TCR transcript was tagged. Every sequencing run covered 15-18 subjects and yielded more than 200 million TCR-beta sequences. The RNeasy kit was used to extract total RNA. The KAPA Real-time Library Amplification kit was used to amplify TCR-beta VDJ regions with primers targeting the TCR constant region and the 5'RACE anchor. A first PCR added sample indexes and Illumina adaptors, after which a second PCR increased the library yield. After Ampure bead purification, the roughly 650 bp TCR product was size-selected on a 2% E-gel SizeSelection system. Before pooling, library quality was assessed on a Bioanalyzer, concentration was determined with Qubit, and library quantification was performed with the Kapa Library Quantification kit. An Illumina HiSeq 2500 was used to sequence the libraries paired-end at 2 x 150 bp. To increase sequence diversity, 25-30% phiX was spiked into each library pool. On the authors' methods: The quality-filtered reads were processed with the UMI-based MiGEC pipeline, whose error correction step removed more than 75% of the raw TCR sequences. IMGT germline references were used for aligning VDJ genes, and each clonotype was defined as a unique CDR3 amino acid sequence together with its V-J genes. Clonal expansion, Shannon diversity and CDR3 relatedness (CalcPairwiseDistances, ClusterSamples) were evaluated with VDJtools, and phylogenetic trees were built with CLCbio workbench. Using coefficient-of-variation modelling across technical triplicates, the study counted a clone as expanded if it had at least 8 unique UMIs. The public reads were quality trimmed at Q25 with fastp and then assembled into clones with MiXCR by TCRdb, keeping productive beta chains. Each entry merges the rows of one CDR3 protein and shows their most common DNA and genes. The V and J calls were not made by the authors but by TCRdb's processing. The sample table records over 50,000 distinct CDR3 sequences; about 3% of these occur just once. Clones ranked in the top ten supply 5.9% of the sample.

Libraries from unsorted PBMCs were made from 2 million PBMCs kept in RNAlater at -80 degrees C until RNA extraction. Multiple sclerosis patients were enrolled in a US clinical protocol evaluating disease progression by magnetic resonance imaging. Peripheral blood underwent Ficoll-Hypaque density gradient centrifugation to isolate PBMCs, which were then cryopreserved in liquid nitrogen. The investigation overall reported the following: The MS cluster showed no association with clinical or MRI features, and the authors stated that larger cohorts are needed. TCR clonal expansion was greatest in HAM/TSP patients and smallest in MS patients, who ranked below even healthy controls. Repertoires from 18 of 34 MS patients were grouped by phylogenetic analysis into a cluster of related CDR3 sequences, suggesting a possible repertoire-level signature. Expanded clones from different subjects shared no identical CDR3 amino acid sequences, which suggests that TCR-beta repertoires were private in all groups.

The V and J segments used are TRBV29-1 and TRBJ1-4, with 9 middle bases fitting TRBD1. This TCR was recovered from a man aged 35 to 55 with multiple sclerosis. Input material: PBMCs. The CDR3 is CSVEGQGVGKLFF. The sequenced DNA is TGCAGCGTTGAGGGACAGGGAGTGGGAAAACTGTTTTTT.